This TCR beta chain was sequenced in a study of T cells after posttransplantation cyclophosphamide. Findings and limits, study-wide: Later blood repertoires were often dominated by clones from the donor CD8+ memory compartment.

The method was immunoSEQ multiplex PCR; TCRdb's version includes in-frame clones alone and lacks a portion of them. The data contain around 31,000 clones, 90% to 95% of them singletons. The naive gate required viable CD3+CD4+ or CD3+CD8+ cells with CCR7+CD45RA+CD45RO-CD95-CD27+CD28+ phenotype. Of note for this clone: As yet, its antigen is unknown.

The clonotype comes from a man aged 25-45 years in good health and a related stem cell transplant donor. Sequencing was carried out using naive CD4+ T cells sorted from blood.

The CDR3: CASSLGGGNTEAFF. The DNA of the CDR3 is TGTGCCAGCAGTTTAGGGGGGGGGAACACTGAAGCTTTCTTT. This chain joins TRBV28 and TRBJ1-1, with D possibly TRBD1 on 5 matching bases. Germline V gene sequence: CDR1 MDHEN, CDR2 SYDVKM. Deletions cut 2 bases from V and 1 base from J, with 8 bases between. The CDR3 length is 14 residues. Filled out from reference TRBV28 and TRBJ1-1, the complete variable domain reads DVKVTQSSRYLVKRTGEKVFLECVQDMDHENMFWYRQDPGLGLRLIYFSYDVKMKEKGDIPEGYSVSREKKERFSLILESASTNQTSMYLCASSLGGGNTEAFFGQGTRLTVV.